The sequence of this T cell receptor beta chain was determined in a study of cytomegalovirus exposure and HLA in healthy donors. Whole-study context: Among the roughly 400 genotyped donors, about 81% were placed in the Caucasian-associated ancestry cluster.

This CDR3 is built from 17 residues. V trimming: 3 bases; J trimming: 3 bases; junction bases outside the gene matches: 11. Germline lookup yields CDR1 SGHDT and CDR2 YYEEEE. As for this clone: Antigen specificity is unknown.

Study results and limitations: It was in a later analysis that TCR association rates were seen to vary by HLA locus, highest for DRB1 and lowest for HLA-C. Among TCR beta chains, those listed as cytomegalovirus-associated numbered about 160.

PCR was performed using 60 Vbeta and 13 Jbeta primers. Here immunoSEQ multiplex PCR was the method, and the copy in TCRdb shows in-frame clones only, minus some. The sample records roughly 100,000 clones, around 73% being singletons. The chain combines TRBV5-6 with TRBJ2-7; TRBD2 matches 11 bases. Sample: PBMCs. The receptor's source is a man aged 25-40 years in good health and CMV-seronegative. The CDR3 sequence: CASSSRGLAGGFYEQYF. The CDR3 coding sequence is TGTGCCAGCAGCTCCCGTGGTTTAGCGGGGGGGTTCTACGAGCAGTACTTC.